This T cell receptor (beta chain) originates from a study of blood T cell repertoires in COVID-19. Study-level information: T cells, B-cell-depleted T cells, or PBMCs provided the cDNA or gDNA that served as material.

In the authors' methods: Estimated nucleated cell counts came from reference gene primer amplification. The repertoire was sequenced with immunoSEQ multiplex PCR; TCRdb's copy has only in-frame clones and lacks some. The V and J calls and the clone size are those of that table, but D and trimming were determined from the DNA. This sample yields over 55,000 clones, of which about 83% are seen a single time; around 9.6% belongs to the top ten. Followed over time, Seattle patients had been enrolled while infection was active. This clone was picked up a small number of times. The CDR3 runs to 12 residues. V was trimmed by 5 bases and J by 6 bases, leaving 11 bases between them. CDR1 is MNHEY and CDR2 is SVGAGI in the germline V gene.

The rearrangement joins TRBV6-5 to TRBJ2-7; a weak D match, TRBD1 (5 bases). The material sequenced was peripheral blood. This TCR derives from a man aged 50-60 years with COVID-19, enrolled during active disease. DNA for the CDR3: TGTGCCAGCAGTCTGCACAGGAGCGAGCAGTACTTC. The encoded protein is CASSLHRSEQYF.